The rows below give T cell receptor beta chains drawn from one sample of a study of CD8 T cells in ankylosing spondylitis. Each CDR3 protein is one row after TCRdb ran MiXCR on the 5' RACE reads. Of 450,000 to 550,000 distinct CDR3 sequences in the sample, about 5.7% were seen once. The sequencing input was blood, either unsorted or a sorted T cell fraction (not recorded which). These receptors originate from a male donor with ankylosing spondylitis. The CDR3 runs from the conserved cysteine through the conserved F or W. The D gene is left open where the match is weak. Size is omitted from some rows. Given values are once, few, many or a class for expanded clones.

TRBV12-3/TRBV12-4	many	NA	TRBJ2-2	TGTGCCACCTCGGCCCTACGAGCCGGGGAGCTGTTTTTT	CATSALRAGELFF
TRBV20-1	NA	TRBD2	TRBJ2-5	TGCAGTGCTAGAGATCCGTCGGGAGCGGGGGAGACCCAGTACTTC	CSARDPSGAGETQYF
TRBV24-1	NA	NA	TRBJ2-6	TGTGCCACCAGTGACGCCAGGCTGGGGGCCAACGTCCTGACTTTC	CATSDARLGANVLTF
TRBV4-1	many	NA	TRBJ2-7	TGCGCCAGCAGCACCCGCCACGGTGCAAGCTCCTACGAGCAGTACTTC	CASSTRHGASSYEQYF
TRBV7-2	many	TRBD1	TRBJ2-1	TGTGCCAGCAGATCGGACAGGAATGAGCAGTTCTTC	CASRSDRNEQFF
TRBV4-3	many	TRBD1	TRBJ1-4	TGCGCCAGCAGCCAAGCCCGGACAGGGGGTGGCGAAAAACTGTTTTTT	CASSQARTGGGEKLFF
TRBV23-1	NA	NA	TRBJ2-3	TGCGCCAGCACCCCAGGACAGTTTGTAACTAGCACAGATACGCAGTATTTT	CASTPGQFVTSTDTQYF
TRBV20-1	many	NA	TRBJ2-1	TGCAGTGCTAGAGAGGGGGCGCATCCCTACAATGAGCAGTTCTTC	CSAREGAHPYNEQFF
TRBV9	many	NA	TRBJ2-7	TGTGCCAGCAGCCGCCTCGACAGGTCCTACGAGCAGTACTTC	CASSRLDRSYEQYF
TRBV4-3	many	NA	TRBJ2-7	TGCGCCAGCAGCCAAGAACAGGGCGAAGGTTACCAGTACTTC	CASSQEQGEGYQYF
TRBV12-3/TRBV12-4	NA	TRBD1	TRBJ2-7	TGTGCCAGCAGTCCAGGGACAGGTAGGGTGAGGTACTACGAGCAGTACTTC	CASSPGTGRVRYYEQYF
TRBV7-2	many	TRBD2	TRBJ2-3	TGTGCCAGCAGCTTAGGACTAGCCCCCCCAGATACGCAGTATTTT	CASSLGLAPPDTQYF
TRBV7-8	many	NA	TRBJ1-5	TGTGCCAGCAGCTTAATAGGGGGGTCCAGTGGCAATCAGCCCCAGCATTTT	CASSLIGGSSGNQPQHF
TRBV2	many	NA	TRBJ1-2	TGTGCCACCCACACAGACTCGATCTATGGCTACACCTTC	CATHTDSIYGYTF